Presented here are 21 T cell receptor beta chains from one specimen sequenced in a study of blood T cell repertoires in COVID-19. Produced via immunoSEQ multiplex PCR; TCRdb's table is partial and in-frame only. The data hold 150,000 to 200,000 clones, with 88% observed a single time. Sequencing used PBMCs or T cells enriched from blood (not recorded which). The receptor source for this set is a young woman who had recovered from COVID-19.

The V gene is TRBV5-1, the J gene TRBJ2-7; 14 bases agree with TRBD2. The ends lost 4 bases at V and 5 bases at J; junction bases unmatched: 14. CDR1 and CDR2 (germline): SGHRS, YFSETQ. This CDR3 has 18 amino acids. The CDR3 sequence: CASSLGLAGVFLWDEQYF. The CDR3 DNA reads as TGCGCCAGCAGCCTGGGACTAGCGGGAGTGTTCCTTTGGGACGAGCAGTACTTC.

As DNA, the CDR3 is TGTGCCAGCAGTTCCCCAGGGACTGCAAATTCTGGAAACACCATATATTTT. As protein: CASSSPGTANSGNTIYF. The rearrangement joins TRBV28 to TRBJ1-3, with D possibly matching TRBD1 (5 bases). Germline CDR1 MDHEN, CDR2 SYDVKM. CDR3 length: 17 amino acids. Trimming removed 4 bases at V and 1 base at J, with 17 bases between.

The chain carries TRBV10-3 and TRBJ2-1, with D perhaps TRBD2 (7 bases). Trimming shortened V by 0 bases and J by 10 bases, and 16 bases separated the two germline ends. CDR3 length: 15 amino acids. Per the germline V gene, CDR1 is ENHRY and CDR2 is SYGVKD. The CDR3 reads CAISESGRGNGEQFF. The CDR3, as DNA: TGTGCCATCAGTGAGTCGGGGAGGGGGAACGGGGAGCAGTTCTTC.

The chain carries TRBV5-8 and TRBJ2-1, with 10 bases fitting TRBD1. In germline, CDR1 is SGHTS, CDR2 YDEGEE. The CDR3 runs to 15 residues. The junction had 13 bases not matched to a gene; V was cut back by 7 bases and J by 9 bases. CDR3 bases: TGTGCCAGCGGAACATTTGGGACAGGGGCGGCTGAGCAGTTCTTC. Its protein is CASGTFGTGAAEQFF.

The V gene is TRBV28, the J gene TRBJ1-1; 10 positions match TRBD1. The germline gives CDR1 MDHEN, CDR2 SYDVKM. This CDR3 has 14 residues. Trimming removed 7 bases from V and 6 bases from J; junction bases left unmatched: 8. This chain's CDR3 is CASIDRGRDPEAFF. CDR3 sequence (DNA): TGTGCCAGCATTGACAGGGGGCGCGATCCTGAAGCTTTCTTT.

The chain carries TRBV9 and TRBJ1-3, with no clear D. The CDR3 runs 15 residues. Germline V gene sequence: CDR1 SGDLS, CDR2 YYNGEE. V was clipped by 0 bases and J by 0 bases, with 7 bases between them. CDR3 in DNA: TGTGCCAGCAGCGTAGACGGGGTCTCTGGAAACACCATATATTTT. It specifies CASSVDGVSGNTIYF.

The chain joins TRBV5-4 to TRBJ1-1, with TRBD1 matching over 7 bases. The length of the CDR3 is 14 residues. The V gene's germline CDR1 is SGHNT and CDR2 YYREEE (reference sequence). The trim removed 0 bases at V and 4 bases at J, leaving 3 bases unmatched. The CDR3 loop is CASSLEGAGTEAFF. CDR3 DNA: TGTGCCAGCAGCTTGGAGGGGGCTGGCACTGAAGCTTTCTTT.

CDR3 bases: TGCGCCAGCAACCTAGCGGGGGGCCGGATGGATACGCAGTATTTT. This codes for CASNLAGGRMDTQYF. The V call is TRBV5-1, the J call TRBJ2-3; 11 bases fit TRBD2. V lost 6 bases and J lost 6; bases outside the gene matches: 9. The CDR3 covers 15 residues. The V gene's germline CDR1 is SGHRS and CDR2 YFSETQ.

The chain combines TRBV10-3 with TRBJ1-2, with unresolved D. Trimming stripped 0 bases from V and 2 bases from J, with 10 bases between. CDR1 ENHRY and CDR2 SYGVKD come from the germline V gene. The CDR3 extends over 15 amino acids. CDR3 in amino acids: CAISESAGLNYGYTF. As DNA, the CDR3 is TGTGCCATCAGTGAGTCGGCAGGCCTGAACTATGGCTACACCTTC.

This clone has only a few counts. This chain connects TRBV7-2 to TRBJ1-1; TRBD1 matches at 9 bases. The germline gives CDR1 SGHTA, CDR2 FQGNSA. The CDR3 is made up of 15 amino acids. Losses at the gene ends were 3 bases for V and 4 bases for J; bases not matched to a gene: 6. CDR3 sequence reads: CASSFTGGVSTEAFF. Written as DNA, the CDR3 is TGTGCCAGCAGCTTCACAGGGGGCGTAAGCACTGAAGCTTTCTTT.

The chain recombines TRBV6-5 with TRBJ2-7; 7 bases map to TRBD2. Germline V gives CDR1 MNHEY, CDR2 SVGAGI. Unmatched junction bases numbered 2, after V lost 4 bases and J lost 5 bases. The CDR3 sequence is 12 residues long. The CDR3 spells CASSSAGDEQYF. CDR3 sequence (DNA): TGTGCCAGCAGTTCGGCGGGGGACGAGCAGTACTTC.

V and J are TRBV10-3 and TRBJ1-2; weak D call: TRBD1 (5 bases). The germline V gene has CDR1 ENHRY and CDR2 SYGVKD. The CDR3 totals 11 residues. V lost 8 bases and J lost 4, with 8 bases in between. CDR3 coding DNA: TGTGCCATCGGTCAGGGCTATGGCTACACCTTC. It codes for CAIGQGYGYTF.

This clone turned up a few times. This sequence joins TRBV18 and TRBJ1-4; D remains ambiguous. Germline-derived CDR1 and CDR2 are KGHSH and LQKENI. This CDR3 spans 13 amino acids. V was clipped by 3 bases and J by 7 bases, with 9 bases between them. In nucleotides, the CDR3 is TGTGCCAGCTCACCGATTGAGGGTGAAAAACTGTTTTTT. Protein sequence: CASSPIEGEKLFF.

The rearrangement uses TRBV19 and TRBJ1-1; D unresolved. Germline CDR1 reads LNHDA; CDR2 reads SQIVND (reference sequence). This CDR3 is 12 amino acids long. Deletions cut 9 bases from V and 6 bases from J, with 14 bases between. The CDR3 region is CASSGQASEAFF. In nucleotides, the CDR3 is TGTGCCAGCTCTGGGCAGGCTTCTGAAGCTTTCTTT.

The rearrangement links TRBV9 to TRBJ2-1, with D tentatively TRBD1 (5 bases). Germline V lookup: CDR1 SGDLS, CDR2 YYNGEE. The CDR3 sequence is 13 residues long. V shed 3 bases and J shed 10 bases, with 14 bases lying between them. In DNA form, the CDR3 reads TGTGCCAGCAGCGCCTTTGGGTGGGGCGAGCAGTTCTTC. Its protein product is CASSAFGWGEQFF. Combining the CDR3 with reference TRBV9 and TRBJ2-1 gives the whole variable domain DSGVTQTPKHLITATGQRVTLRCSPRSGDLSVYWYQQSLDQGLQFLIQYYNGEERAKGNILERFSAQQFPDLHSELNLSSLELGDSALYFCASSAFGWGEQFFGPGTRLTVL.

The chain employs TRBV12-2 and TRBJ1-4. TRBV12-2 is a recognized pseudogene. The CDR3 has 16 amino acids. The CDR3 nucleotides are TGTGCAAGTCGCCCACCTCAAGTCTTCCGGGGGGAAAAACTGTTTTTT. The encoded protein is CASRPPQVFRGEKLFF.

V and J are TRBV9 and TRBJ1-2, with 11 bases aligning to TRBD1. Germline CDR1 and CDR2: SGDLS and YYNGEE. J gave up 1 base and V 3 bases, and 5 bases lay outside the gene matches. The CDR3 extends over 16 amino acids. CDR3 nucleotides: TGTGCCAGCAGCGGGACAGGGGGCCGCCTTAACTATGGCTACACCTTC. This codes for CASSGTGGRLNYGYTF.

This rearrangement joins TRBV5-1 to TRBJ2-5; a weak D match, TRBD1 (6 bases). Germline V gene lookup returns CDR1 SGHRS and CDR2 YFSETQ. Trimming shortened V by 1 base and J by 2 bases, and 15 bases separated the two germline ends. This CDR3 contains 16 residues. CDR3 amino acids: CASSLSWGLDQETQYF. The CDR3 coding sequence is TGCGCCAGCAGCTTGTCTTGGGGGCTTGATCAAGAGACCCAGTACTTC.

V gene TRBV6-1 combines with J gene TRBJ2-7; 10 bases line up with TRBD1. CDR3 length equals 17 residues. V shed 4 bases and J 5 bases; nucleotides not matched to a gene: 14. Germline V gene sequence: CDR1 MNHNS, CDR2 SASEGT. CDR3 loop: CASSAATGGGFGDEQYF. DNA of the CDR3: TGTGCCAGCAGTGCGGCGACAGGGGGCGGTTTCGGCGACGAGCAGTACTTC.

This clone showed up just a few times. The chain is built from TRBV27 and TRBJ1-5; TRBD1 matches 8 bases. Germline trimming cut 6 bases from V and 5 bases from J; bases unmatched to any gene: 9. Germline lookup yields CDR1 MNHEY and CDR2 SMNVEV (reference sequence). CDR3 length equals 15 residues. The CDR3 here is CASSLQGGVYQPQHF. The CDR3 DNA follows: TGTGCCAGCAGCTTACAGGGGGGAGTATATCAGCCCCAGCATTTT.

The chain couples TRBV19 to TRBJ1-5, with 8 nucleotides matching TRBD1. Trimming at V came to 4 bases and at J to 5 bases, leaving 7 bases not matched to a gene. This CDR3 region has 15 residues. Germline CDR1 LNHDA, CDR2 SQIVND (reference sequence). As DNA, the CDR3 is TGTGCCAGTAGTACCCGAGGACAGGGACATCAGCCCCAGCATTTT. Translated: CASSTRGQGHQPQHF.